The 11 T cell receptor beta chains below come from one sample, sequenced in a study of T cell responses to AZD1222 COVID-19 vaccine. Generated by immunoSEQ multiplex PCR, the TCRdb table keeps only in-frame clones and is missing some. The repertoire consists of about 81,000 clones, with around 84% occurring once and the leading ten covering roughly 6%. The material was peripheral blood, obtained 28 days after the second AZD1222 dose. All receptors come from an adult who received the AZD1222 COVID-19 vaccine.

This rearrangement joins TRBV25-1 to TRBJ1-5, with D possibly matching TRBD1 (6 bases). Trimming shortened V by 4 bases and J by 2 bases, and 12 bases separated the two germline ends. Germline V gene data show CDR1 as MGHDK and CDR2 as SYGVNS. CDR3 size: 15 residues. CDR3 residues: CASSGSGAGNQPQHF. The DNA for the CDR3 is TGTGCCAGCAGTGGGTCAGGGGCAGGCAATCAGCCCCAGCATTTT.

The chain combines TRBV7-6 with TRBJ1-1, with D maybe TRBD1 (6 bases). Trimming left V 4 bases short and J 5 bases short, with 14 bases between. This CDR3 spans 14 amino acids. Germline assignment: CDR1 SGHVS and CDR2 FNYEAQ. The CDR3 coding sequence is TGTGCCAGCAGCTCTACCGGGGGCGTAACTGAAGCTTTCTTT. The encoded protein is CASSSTGGVTEAFF.

The DNA for the CDR3 is TGTGCCAGCAGTTGGGCGCCAGGAACGTTTGAGCAGTACTTC. Translating it yields CASSWAPGTFEQYF. This chain joins TRBV28 and TRBJ2-7; D is unclear. CDR1 and CDR2 (germline): MDHEN, SYDVKM. CDR3 length: 14 residues. Trimming removed 4 bases from V and 7 bases from J, with 17 bases in between.

A few counts support this clone. This chain joins TRBV9 and TRBJ2-7; no clear D. Germline-derived CDR1 and CDR2 are SGDLS and YYNGEE. The CDR3 runs 15 residues. V lost 0 bases and J lost 0, with 10 bases in between. The CDR3, as DNA: TGTGCCAGCAGCGTAGGCCAGGCGAGCTCCTACGAGCAGTACTTC. It encodes CASSVGQASSYEQYF.

This clone is a singleton in its sample. The chain combines TRBV27 with TRBJ1-6; D unclear. Trimming left V 2 bases short and J 7 bases short, with 12 bases between. Germline V gene lookup returns CDR1 MNHEY and CDR2 SMNVEV (reference sequence). CDR3 length: 15 amino acids. The CDR3 DNA sequence: TGTGCCAGCAGTTTAATTCGGGGAGGGAATTCACCCCTCCACTTT. This encodes CASSLIRGGNSPLHF.

This chain connects TRBV11-3 to TRBJ2-1, with a possible D match to TRBD1 (6 bases). Trimming stripped 4 bases from V and 4 bases from J, with 8 bases between. Germline-derived CDR1 and CDR2 are SGHNT and YENEEA. The CDR3 is made up of 13 amino acids. The CDR3 bases are TGTGCCAGCAGCTCGGACAGTTACAATGAGCAGTTCTTC. Translated: CASSSDSYNEQFF.

This clone was seen a handful of times. The V call is TRBV29-1, the J call TRBJ2-5; D possibly corresponds to TRBD2 (7 bases). The CDR3 length is 16 residues. The germline V gene has CDR1 SQVTM and CDR2 ANQGSEA. V lost 4 bases and J 1 base, leaving 19 bases between the germline ends. CDR3 sequence reads: CSVVPREGGTQETQYF. CDR3 sequence (DNA): TGCAGCGTTGTCCCCAGGGAGGGGGGCACCCAAGAGACCCAGTACTTC.

The CDR3 here is CASSTGGGVSSYEQYF. The DNA of the CDR3 is TGTGCCAGCAGTACCGGCGGGGGGGTGAGCTCCTACGAGCAGTACTTC. The chain recombines TRBV28 with TRBJ2-7, with TRBD2 matching 9 bases. There are 16 residues in the CDR3. V trimming: 5 bases; J trimming: 0 bases; junction bases outside the gene matches: 8. The germline CDR1 and CDR2 sequences are MDHEN and SYDVKM.

The chain uses TRBV4-1 and TRBJ2-7; weak D call: TRBD2 (5 bases). The germline gives CDR1 MGHRA, CDR2 YSYEKL. Trimming shortened V by 4 bases and J by 6 bases, and 13 bases separated the two germline ends. The CDR3 is 13 residues long. DNA of the CDR3: TGCGCCAGCAGCCCGGGAATTACTCTCGAGCAGTACTTC. Translated: CASSPGITLEQYF.

The chain is built from TRBV30 and TRBJ1-6, with D uncertain. The V end lost 5 bases, the J end lost 8 bases, and 7 bases lay between the germline ends. CDR1 GTSNPN and CDR2 SVGIG come from the germline V gene (reference sequence). The CDR3 consists of 11 residues. The CDR3 spells CAWGEDSPLHF. The CDR3 DNA follows: TGTGCCTGGGGTGAGGATTCACCCCTCCACTTT.

This clone appeared a few times. The rearrangement uses TRBV12-3 or TRBV12-4 and TRBJ1-5, with D possibly matching TRBD1 (6 bases). This CDR3 comprises 13 residues. Deletions cut 4 bases from V and 9 bases from J, with 13 bases between. The CDR3 is CASSYRAQGPQHF. CDR3 sequence (DNA): TGTGCCAGCAGTTACAGGGCCCAGGGGCCCCAGCATTTT.